The present T cell receptor (beta chain) was sequenced within a study of shared clonotypes between healthy human individuals. Study-wide context: The plates for each donor numbered three CD4 naive, three CD4 memory, two CD8 naive and one CD8 memory.

General study findings and limits: Generally, naive subsets came out with larger estimated richness than memory subsets. Shared clonotypes: approximately 5% naive CD4, 3% to 3.5% naive CD8, about 2.5% memory CD4, about 0.41% memory CD8. Donor scarcity curtailed the genetic and exposure-history diversity represented herein.

In germline, CDR1 is KGHSH, CDR2 LQKENI. V was trimmed by 5 bases and J by 5 bases, leaving 16 bases between them. The CDR3 sequence is 15 residues long. Here immunoSEQ multiplex PCR was the method, and the copy in TCRdb shows in-frame clones only, minus some. Here the sample spans 600,000 to 750,000 clones, just under 75% being singletons. Remarks on this clone: What it recognizes is unknown.

This chain links TRBV18 with TRBJ2-1; D may be TRBD2 (6 bases). The material sequenced was memory CD4+ T cells sorted from blood. Subset given: CD45RA-negative fraction. The clonotype was recovered from a woman in her 30s in good health. The CDR3 DNA is TGTGCCAGCTCAAAGGGACTTCCGCCCGACAATGAGCAGTTCTTC. Amino acid sequence: CASSKGLPPDNEQFF. The whole variable domain, filled in from reference TRBV18 and TRBJ2-1, reads NAGVMQNPRHLVRRRGQEARLRCSPMKGHSHVYWYRQLPEEGLKFMVYLQKENIIDESGMPKERFSAEFPKEGPSILRIQQVVRGDSAAYFCASSKGLPPDNEQFFGPGTRLTVL.